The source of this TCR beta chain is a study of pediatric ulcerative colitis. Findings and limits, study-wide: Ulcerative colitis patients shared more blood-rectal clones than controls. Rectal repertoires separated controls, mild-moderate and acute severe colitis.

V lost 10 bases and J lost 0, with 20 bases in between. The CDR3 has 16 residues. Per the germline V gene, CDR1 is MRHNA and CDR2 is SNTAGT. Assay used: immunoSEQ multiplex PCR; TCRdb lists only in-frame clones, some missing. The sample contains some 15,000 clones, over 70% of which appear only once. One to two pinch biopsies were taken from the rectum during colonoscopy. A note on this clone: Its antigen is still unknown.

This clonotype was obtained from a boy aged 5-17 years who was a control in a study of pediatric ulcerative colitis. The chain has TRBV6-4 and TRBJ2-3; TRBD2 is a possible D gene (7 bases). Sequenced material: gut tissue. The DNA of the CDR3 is TGTGCCACCTCCCAAGGGGCGGGGGCTAGCACAGATACGCAGTATTTT. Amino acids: CATSQGAGASTDTQYF.